The entry that follows covers one T cell receptor (beta chain) sequence. What it binds is unknown. Germline V CDR1 and CDR2: LGHDT, YNNKEL (reference sequence). The CDR3 runs to 15 residues. The second PCR ran about 6 to 12 cycles with a sample-barcoded 5' primer and J-beta primers. Each CDR3 protein is one row after TCRdb ran MiXCR on the 5' RACE reads. In the table there are around 1,800,000 distinct CDR3 sequences, approximately 40% of which are singletons. These data are taken from a study of blood T cells in healthy people across ages. Whole-study findings and limits: Long-lived donors had more naive CD4+ cells and higher diversity than aged donors.

The receptor comes from a human donor in good health. Sequenced: blood. This rearrangement joins TRBV3-1 to TRBJ2-4, with D possibly being TRBD1 (6 bases). Judging by the DNA end, TRBJ2-5 fits better; the J call may be wrong. CDR3 sequence: CASSQGPGAEETQYF. As DNA, the CDR3 is TGTGCCAGCAGCCAAGGTCCAGGGGCGGAAGAGACCCAGTACTTC.